The clone carrying this TCR beta chain appeared once. Its specificity is not known. The data were obtained in a study of T cell repertoires in cytomegalovirus infection. Study as a whole: Public TCR beta signatures provided an indication of both CMV infection and a matching HLA type.

Study-level results: In two of eight donors, the top clonotype was HLA-C-restricted CMV-specific. Cumulative frequency of public TCR beta families picked out carriers of CMV plus the relevant HLA.

TCRdb re-called the reads with MiXCR, one entry per CDR3 protein. The data show tens of thousands of distinct CDR3 sequences, roughly 54% seen once. The source material was CD8+ T cells from cultured PBMCs, sampled from culture after CMV antigen stimulation. This TCR was sampled from a human donor in good health (CMV status not recorded). Some clones in this sample may be carry-over from other donors' samples.

In DNA form, the CDR3 reads TGTGCCAGCAAAAAACTGGCCCACGCATCCTACGAGCAGTACTTC. Translation: CASKKLAHASYEQYF. The J gene is TRBJ2-7, the V gene TRBV6-2 or TRBV6-3; no clear D. This CDR3 has 15 amino acids. CDR1 and CDR2 from the germline V gene are MNHEY and SVGEGT. Trimming removed 7 bases at V and 1 base at J, with 17 bases between.